Below, 22 T cell receptor beta chains from the same sample are listed, as sequenced in a study of blood T cell repertoires in COVID-19. Repertoires were generated with immunoSEQ multiplex PCR, while TCRdb's copy carries only in-frame clones and drops some. The table includes around 140,000 clones, approximately 91% detected once. The specimen was peripheral blood. These receptors were taken from a man aged 70-80 years with acute or convalescent COVID-19.

J is TRBJ2-7 and V is TRBV7-9; 7 nucleotides match TRBD2. From germline, CDR1 is SEHNR and CDR2 FQNEAQ (reference sequence). J gave up 2 bases and V 2 bases, and 6 bases lay outside the gene matches. This CDR3 is 15 amino acids long. The CDR3 loop is CASSLTSVATYEQYF. The CDR3 DNA reads TGTGCCAGCAGCTTAACTAGCGTGGCTACCTACGAGCAGTACTTC. Full variable domain (remainder filled in from reference TRBV7-9 and TRBJ2-7): DTGVSQNPRHKITKRGQNVTFRCDPISEHNRLYWYRQTLGQGPEFLTYFQNEAQLEKSRLLSDRFSAERPKGSFSTLEIQRTEQGDSAMYLCASSLTSVATYEQYFGPGTRLTVT.

In its sample, this clone was seen a few times. This rearrangement joins TRBV23-1 to TRBJ1-5; the D gene is possibly TRBD1 (5 bases). TRBV23-1 belongs to the ORF category, with a function that is uncertain. The CDR3 extends over 14 amino acids. Trimming shortened V by 11 bases and J by 3 bases, and 17 bases separated the two germline ends. Written as DNA, the CDR3 is TGCGCCCGAAGACAGAACCGGCCCAATCAGCCCCAGCATTTT. This gives the protein CARRQNRPNQPQHF.

This chain joins TRBV19 and TRBJ2-3; 12 nucleotides align to TRBD2. CDR3 length: 18 amino acids. Germline CDR1 reads LNHDA; CDR2 reads SQIVND (reference sequence). V was pared by 6 bases and J by 0 bases, with 10 bases of the junction left unmatched. CDR3 region: CASSPNLLAGGSTDTQYF. The CDR3 DNA reads TGTGCCAGTAGCCCCAACCTACTAGCGGGGGGTAGCACAGATACGCAGTATTTT. Combining the CDR3 with reference TRBV19 and TRBJ2-3 gives the whole variable domain DGGITQSPKYLFRKEGQNVTLSCEQNLNHDAMYWYRQDPGQGLRLIYYSQIVNDFQKGDIAEGYSVSREKKESFPLTVTSAQKNPTAFYLCASSPNLLAGGSTDTQYFGPGTRLTVL.

The table lists this clone with a count of one. The gene calls are TRBV7-8 and TRBJ1-2; D unresolved. Trimming removed 1 base at V and 8 bases at J, with 14 bases between. Germline V gene sequence: CDR1 SGHVS, CDR2 FQNEAQ. CDR3 length: 14 amino acids. CDR3 in amino acids: CASSLGGQVGGYTF. The CDR3 DNA follows: TGTGCCAGCAGCTTAGGAGGCCAAGTCGGGGGCTACACCTTC. The variable domain in full, completed from reference TRBV7-8 and TRBJ1-2, reads GAGVSQSPRYKVAKRGQDVALRCDPISGHVSLFWYQQALGQGPEFLTYFQNEAQLDKSGLPSDRFFAERPEGSVSTLKIQRTQQEDSAVYLCASSLGGQVGGYTFGSGTRLTVV.

This clone has only one observation. The chain uses TRBV3-1 (or the pseudogene TRBV3-2) and TRBJ2-5; D uncertain. Trimming stripped 3 bases from V and 5 bases from J, with 7 bases between. CDR3 length equals 12 residues. Germline V gene data show CDR1 as LGHDT and CDR2 as YNNKEL (reference sequence). CDR3 DNA sequence: TGTGCCAGCAGCCAGGCTCATGAGACCCAGTACTTC. This codes for CASSQAHETQYF.

This chain joins TRBV18 and TRBJ1-3; 7 nucleotides line up with TRBD1. Germline lookup yields CDR1 KGHSH and CDR2 LQKENI. The CDR3 covers 17 residues. Trimming cost V 4 bases and J 0 bases; bases outside gene matches: 9. CDR3 DNA sequence: TGTGCCAGCTCACGTGGACAGGCGCATAGCTCTGGAAACACCATATATTTT. Translated: CASSRGQAHSSGNTIYF.

This rearrangement joins TRBV5-1 to TRBJ1-6, with D tentatively TRBD1 (5 bases). Germline V gene lookup returns CDR1 SGHRS and CDR2 YFSETQ. This CDR3 spans 15 amino acids. Trimming removed 0 bases from V and 7 bases from J, with 11 bases in between. The DNA for the CDR3 is TGCGCCAGCAGCTTGGGGGGCGCGAGGAATTCACCCCTCCACTTT. Encoded protein: CASSLGGARNSPLHF.

V gene TRBV4-1 combines with J gene TRBJ2-2, with 12 bases aligning to TRBD2. CDR3 length: 17 amino acids. CDR1 and CDR2 from the germline V gene are MGHRA and YSYEKL. V lost 4 bases to trimming and J lost 6 bases; unmatched junction nucleotides: 9. CDR3 in DNA: TGCGCCAGCAGCCGAGAGGGGACTAGCGGGCTCGCCGGGGAGCTGTTTTTT. Translated: CASSREGTSGLAGELFF.

The rearrangement links TRBV25-1 to TRBJ1-5; perhaps TRBD1 as D (6 bases). Germline CDR1 MGHDK, CDR2 SYGVNS. The CDR3 length is 16 residues. Trimming removed 7 bases from V and 7 bases from J, with 23 bases in between. This CDR3 reads CASKDKWTERGQPQHF. In DNA, the CDR3 is TGTGCCAGCAAGGATAAGTGGACAGAGCGAGGGCAGCCCCAGCATTTT. The full variable domain, in which reference TRBV25-1 and TRBJ1-5 provide the parts outside the CDR3, is EADIYQTPRYLVIGTGKKITLECSQTMGHDKMYWYQQDPGMELHLIHYSYGVNSTEKGDLSSESTVSRIRTEHFPLTLESARPSHTSQYLCASKDKWTERGQPQHFGDGTRLSIL.

The rearrangement joins TRBV10-1 to TRBJ2-5, with D perhaps TRBD2 (6 bases). The CDR3 runs 13 residues. CDR1 and CDR2 (germline): WNHNN, SYGVQD (reference sequence). Trimming took off 6 bases at V and 3 bases at J, with 11 bases between the two ends. CDR3 sequence reads: CASSNSGEETQYF. The CDR3 DNA follows: TGCGCCAGCAGCAATAGCGGCGAAGAGACCCAGTACTTC.

The rearrangement links TRBV6-1 to TRBJ2-5; 9 nucleotides agree with TRBD2. J gave up 5 bases and V 4 bases, and 14 bases lay outside the gene matches. CDR1 MNHNS and CDR2 SASEGT come from the germline V gene. This CDR3 contains 17 residues. CDR3 region: CASSVASGVQGGETQYF. The DNA for the CDR3 is TGTGCCAGCAGTGTGGCTAGCGGGGTCCAAGGCGGCGAGACCCAGTACTTC.

This clone was seen just once. V is TRBV28 and J is TRBJ1-5, with D possibly TRBD1 on 5 matching bases. The germline V gene encodes CDR1 MDHEN and CDR2 SYDVKM. CDR3 length equals 11 residues. The V end was cut by 8 bases, the J end by 4 bases, with 6 bases between. CDR3 coding DNA: TGTGCCAGCGGGGCTAATCAGCCCCAGCATTTT. Amino acid sequence: CASGANQPQHF.

The chain carries TRBV9 and TRBJ1-4; 7 bases are a match to TRBD1. Trimming took 3 bases from V and 7 from J; bases not matched to a gene: 6. Germline V gene lookup returns CDR1 SGDLS and CDR2 YYNGEE. This CDR3 has 14 amino acids. The CDR3 coding sequence is TGTGCCAGCAGCGAGACAGGGAAGAGTGAAAAACTGTTTTTT. Translation: CASSETGKSEKLFF.

The CDR3 sequence: CASSSAWDRQETQYF. DNA for the CDR3: TGTGCCAGCAGCTCCGCCTGGGACAGGCAAGAGACCCAGTACTTC. The rearrangement links TRBV13 to TRBJ2-5; TRBD1 matches 8 bases. With V trimmed by 4 bases and J by 2 bases, 6 bases remained unmatched. CDR1 is PRHDT, CDR2 FYEKMQ, per germline (reference sequence). CDR3 size: 15 residues.

The rearrangement joins TRBV19 to TRBJ2-2, with 8 positions matching TRBD1. Per the germline V gene, CDR1 is LNHDA and CDR2 is SQIVND (reference sequence). Germline trimming cut 7 bases from V and 6 bases from J; bases unmatched to any gene: 7. The CDR3 sequence is 14 residues long. This chain's CDR3 is CASKVQGAPGELFF. The CDR3 DNA is TGTGCCAGTAAGGTGCAGGGGGCCCCCGGGGAGCTGTTTTTT.

In this sample, this clone turned up once. The chain carries TRBV19 and TRBJ1-5; no clear D. This CDR3 has 15 residues. The V and J ends lost 6 bases and 6 bases respectively, with 18 bases between them. Germline V gene data show CDR1 as LNHDA and CDR2 as SQIVND (reference sequence). DNA for the CDR3: TGTGCCAGTAGCCCGACTTGGGTCACGGGTCAGCCCCAGCATTTT. Encoded protein: CASSPTWVTGQPQHF.

J is TRBJ2-7 and V is TRBV4-2; 12 positions match TRBD2. The CDR3 is 16 amino acids. Per germline, CDR1 LGHNA and CDR2 YNFKEQ. The ends lost 0 bases at V and 6 bases at J; junction bases unmatched: 6. The CDR3 sequence is CASSQDDLAGGREQYF. In nucleotides, the CDR3 is TGTGCCAGCAGCCAAGATGATCTAGCGGGGGGGCGCGAGCAGTACTTC.

The V gene is TRBV5-1, the J gene TRBJ1-2, with D possibly being TRBD1 (6 bases). Per the germline V gene, CDR1 is SGHRS and CDR2 is YFSETQ. V dropped 4 bases and J dropped 0 bases, with 10 bases sitting between them. CDR3 length equals 14 residues. The CDR3, as DNA: TGCGCCAGCAGCCGGGACACAACTAACTATGGCTACACCTTC. Its protein product is CASSRDTTNYGYTF.

The chain has TRBV12-3 or TRBV12-4 and TRBJ1-1; D remains unclear. The CDR3 has 13 amino acids. V shed 5 bases and J shed 1 base, with 8 bases lying between them. DNA of the CDR3: TGTGCCAGCAGTATACAGACGAACACTGAAGCTTTCTTT. Its protein product is CASSIQTNTEAFF.

This clone was seen a few times. This chain joins TRBV5-1 and TRBJ1-2, with 8 positions matching TRBD1. This CDR3 has 16 amino acids. Germline CDR1 is SGHRS and CDR2 is YFSETQ. J gave up 3 bases and V 2 bases, and 9 bases lay outside the gene matches. In nucleotides, the CDR3 is TGCGCCAGCAGCTTAATGATAAGGACAGGGTACTATGGCTACACCTTC. It yields the protein CASSLMIRTGYYGYTF.

This sequence joins TRBV3-1 (or the pseudogene TRBV3-2) and TRBJ1-3; 8 nucleotides line up with TRBD1. CDR3 length: 15 residues. Germline CDR1 is LGHDT and CDR2 is YNNKEL (reference sequence). With V trimmed by 4 bases and J by 3 bases, 5 bases remained unmatched. CDR3 nucleotides: TGTGCCAGCAGCCGAGCGGACAGGGTTGGAAACACCATATATTTT. Translated, it gives CASSRADRVGNTIYF.

This clone was counted a single time. The chain carries TRBV3-1 (or the pseudogene TRBV3-2) and TRBJ2-5; TRBD2 agrees at 12 bases. J gave up 4 bases and V 2 bases, and 5 bases lay outside the gene matches. CDR3 length: 16 amino acids. Germline lookup yields CDR1 LGHDT and CDR2 YNNKEL (reference sequence). The CDR3 DNA follows: TGTGCCAGCAGCCAACTTTGGACTAGCGGGGTAGAGACCCAGTACTTC. Amino acids: CASSQLWTSGVETQYF.